This is a list of T cell receptor beta chains from one sample in a study of shared clonotypes between healthy human individuals. Sequencing used immunoSEQ multiplex PCR; TCRdb keeps in-frame clones, though not all of them. The sample has about 490,000 clones; about 79% are singletons. Input material: PBMCs. All receptors derive from a woman in her thirties or forties in good health. Some clones in this sample may be carry-over from other donors' samples. Each CDR3 is given with its conserved first and last residue. A D gene is named only where the DNA matches it firmly. A clone size is listed for some rows: how often the clone was seen (once, few, many), or a class if it is expanded.

D: TRBD2
J: TRBJ2-3
size: -
V: TRBV27
DNA: TGTGCCAGCAGTTCTCCCCGGGGGACTAGCGGGGCAGATACGCAGTATTTT
CDR3: CASSSPRGTSGADTQYF

D: -
J: TRBJ2-3
size: -
V: TRBV28
DNA: TGTGCCAGCAGTTTGGTCTACGGGGATACGCAGTATTTT
CDR3: CASSLVYGDTQYF

D: TRBD1
J: TRBJ1-5
size: -
V: TRBV18
DNA: TGTGCCAGCTCACGGACAGGGCTCAATCAGCCCCAGCATTTT
CDR3: CASSRTGLNQPQHF

D: -
J: TRBJ1-1
size: -
V: TRBV19
DNA: TGTGCCAGTAGTATAGATCGACCCCCCTATGAAGCTTTCTTT
CDR3: CASSIDRPPYEAFF

D: TRBD2
J: TRBJ2-3
size: -
V: TRBV29-1
DNA: TGCAGCGTTGGCGTTGGGGGGGGTTCCACAGATACGCAGTATTTT
CDR3: CSVGVGGGSTDTQYF

D: -
J: TRBJ2-4
size: -
V: TRBV7-8
DNA: TGTGCCAGCAGCTTAGGTGCGGGTAGCGGAAACATTCAGTACTTC
CDR3: CASSLGAGSGNIQYF

D: -
J: TRBJ1-2
size: -
V: TRBV25-1
DNA: TGTGCCAGCAGTGAATCTGCTTCTGGGCAGGGTGGCTATGGCTACACCTTC
CDR3: CASSESASGQGGYGYTF

D: -
J: TRBJ1-3
size: -
V: TRBV9
DNA: TGTGCCAGCAGCACAAGGCTGGGGGCTGGAAACACCATATATTTT
CDR3: CASSTRLGAGNTIYF

D: TRBD1
J: TRBJ2-3
size: -
V: TRBV28
DNA: TGTGCCAGCAGTTTGCCCGGGACAGGGATTATAGATACGCAGTATTTT
CDR3: CASSLPGTGIIDTQYF

D: -
J: TRBJ1-1
size: few
V: TRBV29-1
DNA: TGCAGCGCCTCCGGGGGTTGGGGAATGAACACTGAAGCTTTCTTT
CDR3: CSASGGWGMNTEAFF

D: -
J: TRBJ2-3
size: -
V: TRBV10-3
DNA: TGTGCCATCAGTGAGTCGATGAGTCCCGATACGCAGTATTTT
CDR3: CAISESMSPDTQYF

D: -
J: TRBJ1-2
size: -
V: TRBV27
DNA: TGTGCCAGCGATCTAGGACGATCCCGTGGCTACACCTTC
CDR3: CASDLGRSRGYTF

D: -
J: TRBJ1-5
size: -
V: TRBV18
DNA: TGTGCCAGCTCAATCACAGGGTCTGGCAATCAGCCCCAGCATTTT
CDR3: CASSITGSGNQPQHF

D: -
J: TRBJ2-3
size: -
V: TRBV9
DNA: TGTGCCAGCAGCGTAGCTCTCAGGGGCGATACGCAGTATTTT
CDR3: CASSVALRGDTQYF

D: TRBD2
J: TRBJ2-2
size: -
V: TRBV4-3
DNA: TGCGCCAGCAGCCAAGAACTAGCGGGAGAGACCACCGGGGAGCTGTTTTTT
CDR3: CASSQELAGETTGELFF

D: TRBD1
J: TRBJ2-7
size: -
V: TRBV28
DNA: TGTGCCAGCAGTGACCGGGACAGGGGGGGCGAGCAGTACTTC
CDR3: CASSDRDRGGEQYF

D: -
J: TRBJ2-7
size: -
V: TRBV5-6
DNA: TGTGCCAGCAGCTTGCCGGGGACCTACGAGCAGTACTTC
CDR3: CASSLPGTYEQYF

D: TRBD2
J: TRBJ2-2
size: -
V: TRBV6-4
DNA: TGTGCCAGCAGAGTAGCGGGACTAACCGGGGAGCTGTTTTTT
CDR3: CASRVAGLTGELFF